The rows below give T cell receptor beta chains drawn from one sample of a study of blood T cell repertoires in COVID-19. Produced via immunoSEQ multiplex PCR; TCRdb's table is partial and in-frame only. The sample shows about 180,000 clones, roughly nine tenths of them seen only once. The sample taken for sequencing was peripheral blood. These receptor sequences come from a man aged 18 to 30 who had recovered from COVID-19. CDR3s include the opening cysteine and the closing phenylalanine or tryptophan. A D gene is named only where the DNA matches it firmly. Rows may omit the clone size; those that give it use once, few, many or a size class.

>NA|TRBV5-8|TRBJ2-1|TRBD2
TGTGCCAGCAGCTCACGGACTAGCGGGCCTAACAATGAGCAGTTCTTC
CASSSRTSGPNNEQFF
>NA|TRBV12-3/TRBV12-4|TRBJ1-5|NA
TGTGCCAGCAGTCTGAACACTCAGCCCCAGCATTTT
CASSLNTQPQHF
>NA|TRBV10-3|TRBJ1-2|TRBD1
TGTGCCATCAGTGAGAGCGACAGGGGGCAAGGCTACACCTTC
CAISESDRGQGYTF
>once|TRBV5-1|TRBJ1-4|NA
TGCGCCAGCAGCGAAGGACAGATTGCGCTTTTTAATGAAAAACTGTTTTTT
CASSEGQIALFNEKLFF
>NA|TRBV5-1|TRBJ1-1|NA
TGCGCCAGCAGCTTTGTGGGCAGCCGGAACACTGAAGCTTTCTTT
CASSFVGSRNTEAFF
>once|TRBV7-6|TRBJ1-3|NA
TGTGCCAGCAGCGTATCTTCCTCTGGAAACACCATATATTTT
CASSVSSSGNTIYF
>NA|TRBV27|TRBJ2-3|NA
TGTGCCAGCAGTAATGAGGGGGGGGGCGCAGATACGCAGTATTTT
CASSNEGGGADTQYF
>NA|TRBV5-1|TRBJ1-1|NA
TGCGCCAGCAGCTTGGGGTACGCAGGGGTGGCTGAAGCTTTCTTT
CASSLGYAGVAEAFF
>few|TRBV9|TRBJ1-5|NA
TGTGCCAGCAGCGTAGAAGGGGGAGTGGATCAGCCCCAGCATTTT
CASSVEGGVDQPQHF
>NA|TRBV27|TRBJ1-5|NA
TGTGCCAGCAGTTTATTTGGGGGCCCGGGATACAATCAGCCCCAGCATTTT
CASSLFGGPGYNQPQHF
>NA|TRBV4-1|TRBJ2-3|NA
TGCGCCAGCAGCCCCCGCAGGCGGGAACAAATAGATACGCAGTATTTT
CASSPRRREQIDTQYF
>NA|TRBV6-5|TRBJ2-3|TRBD2
TGTGCCAGCAGGGGACTAGCGCCGAGCACAGATACGCAGTATTTT
CASRGLAPSTDTQYF
>NA|TRBV4-3|TRBJ1-2|TRBD1
TGCGCCAGCAGCCTGAACAGGGGGCTGCACTACACCTTC
CASSLNRGLHYTF
>NA|TRBV2|TRBJ1-1|TRBD1
TGTGCGGGAACAGGGGAGGACACTGAAGCTTTCTTT
CAGTGEDTEAFF
>NA|TRBV5-6|TRBJ1-1|NA
TGTGCCAGCAGCTTCTGGGTGGCGGGCACTGAAGCTTTCTTT
CASSFWVAGTEAFF
>NA|TRBV6-2/TRBV6-3|TRBJ2-7|TRBD1
TGTGCCAGCAGCCCCCAAGGGGGCAGGAGCGAGCAGTACTTC
CASSPQGGRSEQYF
>NA|TRBV5-6|TRBJ1-1|NA
TGTGCCAGCAGCTTGGGCGACAGGTGGAACACTGAAGCTTTCTTT
CASSLGDRWNTEAFF
>NA|TRBV12-3/TRBV12-4|TRBJ1-1|NA
TGTGCCAGCAGTTCGACAGTTAACACTGAAGCTTTCTTT
CASSSTVNTEAFF
>NA|TRBV7-9|TRBJ2-1|TRBD2
TGTGCCAGCAGGGGACTAGCGGGAGGAAGCAATGAGCAGTTCTTC
CASRGLAGGSNEQFF
>NA|TRBV9|TRBJ1-6|NA
TGTGCCAGCAGCGTAGCAGGTTTTGATAATTCACCCCTCCACTTT
CASSVAGFDNSPLHF
>NA|TRBV3-1/TRBV3-2|TRBJ2-1|NA
TGTGCCAGCAGCCATTTACGGGATCGGAATGAGCAGTTCTTC
CASSHLRDRNEQFF
>NA|TRBV11-3|TRBJ2-2|TRBD1
TGTGCCAGCAGCTTAGTCCTCGTTGGACAGGACACCGGGGAGCTGTTTTTT
CASSLVLVGQDTGELFF
>NA|TRBV27|TRBJ2-1|TRBD2
TGTGCCAGCAGTCTTAGCGGGTTATACAATGAGCAGTTCTTC
CASSLSGLYNEQFF
>NA|TRBV11-2|TRBJ1-3|NA
TGTGCCAGCAGCTACACTGGAAACACCATATATTTT
CASSYTGNTIYF
>NA|TRBV5-1|TRBJ2-6|TRBD1
TGCGCCAGCAGCCTCGGGACAGGGAGCTCTGGGGCCAACGTCCTGACTTTC
CASSLGTGSSGANVLTF
>NA|TRBV27|TRBJ2-3|TRBD2
TGTGCCAGCACCCCCTCAAGGGCGGGAGCCGAGTTTACGCAGTATTTT
CASTPSRAGAEFTQYF
>NA|TRBV27|TRBJ2-3|NA
TGTGCCAGCAGTTTATCGGACTGGTTAGATACGCAGTATTTT
CASSLSDWLDTQYF
>NA|TRBV24-1|TRBJ1-1|NA
TGTGCCACCAGTGATTTGACAGGGAGAAGCGCTTTCTTT
CATSDLTGRSAFF
>NA|TRBV2|TRBJ2-1|NA
TGTGCCAGCAGTCTGACAGAGAACAATGAGCAGTTCTTC
CASSLTENNEQFF
>NA|TRBV7-2|TRBJ2-3|NA
TGTGCCAGCAGCCCGACTCTATCCGCTAATACGCAGTATTTT
CASSPTLSANTQYF
>NA|TRBV5-4|TRBJ2-2|TRBD1
TGTGCCAGCAGCTTGGGACAGGGGAACACCGGGGAGCTGTTTTTT
CASSLGQGNTGELFF
>NA|TRBV4-3|TRBJ2-1|TRBD2
TGCGCCAGCAGCCAAGAAGGAGGTAGCGGGAGGGGTTCCTACAATGAGCAGTTCTTC
CASSQEGGSGRGSYNEQFF
>NA|TRBV10-3|TRBJ1-1|TRBD1
TGTGCCATCAACCCGACAGGGGGCTCAACTGAAGCTTTCTTT
CAINPTGGSTEAFF
>NA|TRBV12-5|TRBJ2-1|NA
TGTGCTAGTGGCCGGGACTTGGCATCTTACAATGAGCAGTTCTTC
CASGRDLASYNEQFF
>few|TRBV7-9|TRBJ1-3|TRBD1
TGTGCCAGCAGCGGATCCTACCGGACAGGCATATATTTT
CASSGSYRTGIYF
>many|TRBV28|TRBJ2-2|NA
TGTGCCAGCAGTCACAGGACCCTAGGGACCGGGGAGCTGTTTTTT
CASSHRTLGTGELFF
>once|TRBV19|TRBJ2-1|NA
TGTGCCAGTAGTGGCACTACCGCTTACGATGAGCAGTTCTTC
CASSGTTAYDEQFF
>NA|TRBV18|TRBJ1-4|NA
TGTGCCAGCTCACTTAATCCCCCCGGGGGGCGCGGTGAAAAACTGTTTTTT
CASSLNPPGGRGEKLFF
>NA|TRBV28|TRBJ1-1|NA
TGTGCCAGCATCTCCTCGCGGGACACTGAAGCTTTCTTT
CASISSRDTEAFF
>NA|TRBV11-2|TRBJ1-5|NA
TGTGCCAGCAGCTTAGATGGTGGCTATCAGCCCCAGCATTTT
CASSLDGGYQPQHF
>NA|TRBV10-2|TRBJ2-3|NA
TGCGCCAGCAGTGAGATGGCCCGCACAGATACGCAGTATTTT
CASSEMARTDTQYF
>NA|TRBV28|TRBJ1-1|NA
TGTGCCAGCAGTGCCTTACAGGGTACGTGGACTGAAGCTTTCTTT
CASSALQGTWTEAFF
>once|TRBV30|TRBJ2-5|TRBD1
TGTGCCTGGAGTGTTGGACAGGGAGGAGAGACCCAGTACTTC
CAWSVGQGGETQYF
>NA|TRBV5-6|TRBJ1-1|NA
TGTGCCAGCAGCGGCATATGGAACACTGAAGCTTTCTTT
CASSGIWNTEAFF
>once|TRBV5-1|TRBJ2-7|NA
TGCGCCAGCAGCTTGGAGGGTGCAGGGGGGTCCTACGAGCAGTACTTC
CASSLEGAGGSYEQYF
>NA|TRBV6-5|TRBJ1-1|NA
TGTGCCAGCAGCCGAACAGGGAAGAACACTGAAGCTTTCTTT
CASSRTGKNTEAFF
>NA|TRBV6-2/TRBV6-3|TRBJ1-6|NA
TGTGCCAGCAGCCCCCCGGGAAATCTGGATTCACCCCTCCACTTT
CASSPPGNLDSPLHF
>NA|TRBV5-1|TRBJ2-7|NA
TGCGCCAGCAGCCGCCCGGACAGTTACGAGCAGTACTTC
CASSRPDSYEQYF
>NA|TRBV28|TRBJ1-1|TRBD1
TGTGCCAGCAGCCGCGGACAGGGGATCGAAGCTTTCTTT
CASSRGQGIEAFF
>few|TRBV7-6|TRBJ1-5|NA
TGTGCCAGCAGCGCAATGGGTGGACAGATTAATCAGCCCCAGCATTTT
CASSAMGGQINQPQHF
>once|TRBV9|TRBJ1-1|NA
TGTGCCAGCAGCGCCAACCGTTGGGGGGACACTGAAGCTTTCTTT
CASSANRWGDTEAFF
>NA|TRBV2|TRBJ2-7|TRBD2
TGTGCCAGCAGTGAAGGTCGGACTAGTTATAGGAGCTCCTACGAGCAGTACTTC
CASSEGRTSYRSSYEQYF
>NA|TRBV2|TRBJ2-7|NA
TGTGCCAGCAGCGCCGGTTCCTACGAGCAGTACTTC
CASSAGSYEQYF
>few|TRBV19|TRBJ2-2|TRBD2
TGTGCCAGTAATAAACTAGCGGGAGCAACCGGGGAGCTGTTTTTT
CASNKLAGATGELFF
>NA|TRBV27|TRBJ1-5|NA
TGTGCCAGCAGTTCGACACTTAATCAGCCCCAGCATTTT
CASSSTLNQPQHF
>NA|TRBV11-2|TRBJ1-5|TRBD1
TGTGCCAGCAGCTTAGAAGGGACAGGGCATCAGCCCCAGCATTTT
CASSLEGTGHQPQHF
>NA|TRBV9|TRBJ2-1|TRBD2
TGTGCCAGCAGCGTAGGTGCGGGAGGGAGGAATAATGAGCAGTTCTTC
CASSVGAGGRNNEQFF